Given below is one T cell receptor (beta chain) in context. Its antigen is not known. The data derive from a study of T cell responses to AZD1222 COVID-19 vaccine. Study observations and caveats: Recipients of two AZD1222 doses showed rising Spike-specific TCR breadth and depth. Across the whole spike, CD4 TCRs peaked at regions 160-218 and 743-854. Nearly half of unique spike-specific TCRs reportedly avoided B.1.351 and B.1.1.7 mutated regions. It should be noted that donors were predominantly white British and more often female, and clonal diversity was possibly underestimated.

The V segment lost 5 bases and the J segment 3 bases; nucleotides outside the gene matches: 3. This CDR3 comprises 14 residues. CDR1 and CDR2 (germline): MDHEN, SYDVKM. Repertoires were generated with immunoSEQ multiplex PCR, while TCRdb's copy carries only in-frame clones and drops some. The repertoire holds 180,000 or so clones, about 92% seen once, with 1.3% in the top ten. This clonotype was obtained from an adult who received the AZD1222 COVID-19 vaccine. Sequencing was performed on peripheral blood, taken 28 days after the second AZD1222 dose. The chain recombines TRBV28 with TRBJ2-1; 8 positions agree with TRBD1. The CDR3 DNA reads TGTGCCAGCAGTACCGGACAGGGCTACAATGAGCAGTTCTTC. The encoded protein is CASSTGQGYNEQFF. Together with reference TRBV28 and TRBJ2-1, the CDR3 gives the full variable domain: DVKVTQSSRYLVKRTGEKVFLECVQDMDHENMFWYRQDPGLGLRLIYFSYDVKMKEKGDIPEGYSVSREKKERFSLILESASTNQTSMYLCASSTGQGYNEQFFGPGTRLTVL.